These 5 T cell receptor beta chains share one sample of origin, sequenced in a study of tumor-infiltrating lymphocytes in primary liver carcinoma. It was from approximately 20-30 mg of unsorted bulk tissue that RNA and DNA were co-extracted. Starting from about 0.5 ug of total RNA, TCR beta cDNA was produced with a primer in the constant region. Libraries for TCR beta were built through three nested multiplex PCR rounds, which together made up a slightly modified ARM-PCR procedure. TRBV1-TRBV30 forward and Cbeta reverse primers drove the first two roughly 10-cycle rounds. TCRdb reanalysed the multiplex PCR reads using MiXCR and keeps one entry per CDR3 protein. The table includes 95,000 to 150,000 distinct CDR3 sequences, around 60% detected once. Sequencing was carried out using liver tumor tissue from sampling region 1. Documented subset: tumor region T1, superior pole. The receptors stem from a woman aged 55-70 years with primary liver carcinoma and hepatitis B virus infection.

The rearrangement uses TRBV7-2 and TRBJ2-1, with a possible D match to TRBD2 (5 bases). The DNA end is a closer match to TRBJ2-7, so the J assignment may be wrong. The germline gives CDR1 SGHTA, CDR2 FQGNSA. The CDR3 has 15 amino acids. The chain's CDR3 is CASSLRVGDNNEQYF. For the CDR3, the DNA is TGTGCCAGCAGCCTAAGGGTCGGGGATAACAATGAGCAGTACTTC.

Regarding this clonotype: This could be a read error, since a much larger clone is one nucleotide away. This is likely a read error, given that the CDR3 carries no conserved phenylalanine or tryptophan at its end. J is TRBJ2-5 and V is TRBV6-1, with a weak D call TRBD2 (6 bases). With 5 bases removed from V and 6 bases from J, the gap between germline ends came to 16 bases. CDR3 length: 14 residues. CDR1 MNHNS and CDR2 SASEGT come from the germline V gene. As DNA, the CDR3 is TGTGCCAGCAGTAAGGGACTCGGGCAACAGACCCAGTACTTG. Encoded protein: CASSKGLGQQTQYL.

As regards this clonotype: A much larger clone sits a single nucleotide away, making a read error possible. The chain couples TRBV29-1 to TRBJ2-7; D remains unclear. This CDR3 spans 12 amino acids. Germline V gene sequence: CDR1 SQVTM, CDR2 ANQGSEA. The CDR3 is CGVLVVSYEQYF. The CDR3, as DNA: TGCGGCGTTTTAGTGGTCTCCTACGAGCAGTACTTC.

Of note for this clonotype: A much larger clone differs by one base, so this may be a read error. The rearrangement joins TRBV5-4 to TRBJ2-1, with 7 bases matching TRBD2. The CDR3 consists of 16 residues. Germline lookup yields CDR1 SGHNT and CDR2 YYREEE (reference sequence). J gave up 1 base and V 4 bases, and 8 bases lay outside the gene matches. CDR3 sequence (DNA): TGTGCCAGCAGCGATTCTAACGGGAGGTCCTACAATGAGCAGTTCTTC. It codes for CASSDSNGRSYNEQFF.

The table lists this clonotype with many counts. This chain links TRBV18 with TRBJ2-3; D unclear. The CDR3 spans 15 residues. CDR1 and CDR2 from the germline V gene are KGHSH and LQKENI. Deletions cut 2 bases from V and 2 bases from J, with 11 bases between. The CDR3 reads CASSPDTPITDTQYF. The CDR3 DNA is TGTGCCAGCTCACCAGATACTCCGATCACAGATACGCAGTATTTT.